These 21 T cell receptor beta chains share one sample of origin, sequenced in a study of naive and memory T cell subsets. An equimolar mix of two oligonucleotides served as the beta constant-region primer for TRBC1 and TRBC2. From the UMI-ligation and nested PCR reads, TCRdb called clonotypes with MiXCR, one entry per CDR3 protein. The repertoire includes fewer than 40,000 distinct CDR3 sequences, about 14% of them detected once, and 20% to 25% sits in the top ten. The material sequenced was effector memory CD4+ T cells from blood. This sample's subset: effector memory, CD45RA- CD27-. The source is a human donor in good health.

The rearrangement joins TRBV20-1 to TRBJ1-2; D might be TRBD1 (5 bases). The CDR3 has 16 amino acids. CDR1 and CDR2 from the germline V gene are DFQATT and SNEGSKA (reference sequence). V lost 6 bases and J 4 bases, leaving 24 bases between the germline ends. CDR3 DNA: TGCAGTGCCAAAGACTCCTCCGGGGCAGGGTTCTATGGCTACACCTTC. Translation: CSAKDSSGAGFYGYTF.

This clonotype was seen at least ten times. The rearrangement uses TRBV24-1 and TRBJ1-2, with 8 bases aligning to TRBD1. The J segment lost 5 bases and the V segment lost 8 bases, leaving 6 bases of the junction unmatched. The CDR3 has 13 residues. Germline V gene sequence: CDR1 KGHDR, CDR2 SFDVKD. The CDR3 sequence: CATTRQGPYGYTF. CDR3 nucleotides: TGTGCCACCACCAGACAGGGGCCGTATGGCTACACCTTC.

The chain is built from TRBV28 and TRBJ2-1; TRBD2 matches at 15 bases. The germline gives CDR1 MDHEN, CDR2 SYDVKM. The CDR3 length is 16 residues. Losses at the gene ends were 4 bases for V and 6 bases for J; bases not matched to a gene: 4. The CDR3 DNA is TGTGCCAGCAGTTCCCCGGGACTAGCGGGAGGCAATGAGCAGTTCTTC. Its protein product is CASSSPGLAGGNEQFF. Full variable domain (rest looked up from reference TRBV28 and TRBJ2-1): DVKVTQSSRYLVKRTGEKVFLECVQDMDHENMFWYRQDPGLGLRLIYFSYDVKMKEKGDIPEGYSVSREKKERFSLILESASTNQTSMYLCASSSPGLAGGNEQFFGPGTRLTVL.

CDR3 protein: CSAATGESGNTIYF. The CDR3 region has the DNA TGCAGTGCCGCCACAGGAGAATCTGGAAACACCATATATTTT. V and J are TRBV20-1 and TRBJ1-3; maybe TRBD1 (5 bases). The germline V and J ends were trimmed by 6 bases and 1 base, with 13 bases remaining between them. CDR1 is DFQATT and CDR2 is SNEGSKA in the germline V gene (reference sequence). CDR3 length equals 14 residues.

This clonotype has ten or more counts. The chain couples TRBV12-3 or TRBV12-4 to TRBJ2-1; 7 bases align to TRBD2. The junction had 4 bases not matched to a gene; V was cut back by 3 bases and J by 5 bases. The CDR3 has 14 amino acids. The chain's CDR3 is CASSLGGTDNEQFF. CDR3 in DNA: TGTGCCAGCAGTTTGGGGGGGACCGACAATGAGCAGTTCTTC.

The V gene is TRBV5-1, the J gene TRBJ2-5, with 10 bases matching TRBD2. The CDR3 extends over 14 amino acids. V was clipped by 4 bases and J by 5 bases; unmatched bases: 5. The V gene's germline CDR1 is SGHRS and CDR2 YFSETQ. CDR3 sequence reads: CASSTGLASETQYF. Here the CDR3 DNA reads TGCGCCAGCAGCACGGGACTAGCGTCCGAGACCCAGTACTTC.

This clonotype showed up just a few times. The chain links TRBV25-1 to TRBJ1-1; TRBD1 is a possible D gene (6 bases). Germline CDR1 and CDR2: MGHDK and SYGVNS. Trimming removed 5 bases from V and 1 base from J, with 8 bases in between. This CDR3 contains 13 residues. CDR3 amino acids: CASSLGGNTEAFF. CDR3 DNA sequence: TGTGCCAGCAGTTTAGGGGGGAACACTGAAGCTTTCTTT. The variable domain in full, completed from reference TRBV25-1 and TRBJ1-1, reads EADIYQTPRYLVIGTGKKITLECSQTMGHDKMYWYQQDPGMELHLIHYSYGVNSTEKGDLSSESTVSRIRTEHFPLTLESARPSHTSQYLCASSLGGNTEAFFGQGTRLTVV.

This clonotype was detected ten times or more. The chain recombines TRBV5-1 with TRBJ2-3, with 11 bases fitting TRBD2. The CDR3 extends over 16 amino acids. Trimming at V came to 4 bases and at J to 2 bases, leaving 6 bases not matched to a gene. CDR1 SGHRS and CDR2 YFSETQ come from the germline V gene. The CDR3 DNA is TGCGCCAGCAGCATACGACTAGCGGGACCCACAGATACGCAGTATTTT. Amino acids: CASSIRLAGPTDTQYF.

This clonotype was detected ten times or more. The V gene is TRBV20-1, the J gene TRBJ1-4; D perhaps matches TRBD1 (6 bases). Per the germline V gene, CDR1 is DFQATT and CDR2 is SNEGSKA (reference sequence). The V and J ends lost 0 bases and 0 bases respectively, with 8 bases between them. The CDR3 is 15 residues long. CDR3 loop: CSARDRTATNEKLFF. CDR3 nucleotide sequence: TGCAGTGCTAGAGACCGGACAGCAACTAATGAAAAACTGTTTTTT.

The J gene is TRBJ1-5, the V gene TRBV6-2 or TRBV6-3, with D unclear. Trimming cost V 1 base and J 8 bases, with 15 bases left between them. CDR1 is MNHEY and CDR2 is SVGEGT in the germline V gene. This CDR3 contains 15 residues. The CDR3 DNA reads as TGTGCCAGCAGTTACTTAACCAATCGTAACGAGCCCCAGCATTTT. Its protein is CASSYLTNRNEPQHF.

This rearrangement joins TRBV10-3 to TRBJ1-5, with D hard to call. Trimming removed 4 bases from V and 4 bases from J, with 17 bases in between. Germline loops: CDR1 ENHRY, CDR2 SYGVKD. This CDR3 contains 16 residues. The CDR3 loop reads CAISGGGSGLNQPQHF. In DNA, the CDR3 is TGTGCCATCAGTGGAGGAGGTTCAGGATTAAATCAGCCCCAGCATTTT.

This clonotype was observed many times. This chain links TRBV10-1 with TRBJ2-7; 7 bases agree with TRBD1. The V segment lost 5 bases and the J segment 3 bases; nucleotides outside the gene matches: 13. Germline loops: CDR1 WNHNN, CDR2 SYGVQD (reference sequence). The CDR3 sequence is 16 residues long. The CDR3 DNA reads TGCGCCAGCAGTTATACCCGGGACAGAGGAGGCTACGAGCAGTACTTC. Translating gives CASSYTRDRGGYEQYF.

V is TRBV7-6 and J is TRBJ2-1; the D gene is possibly TRBD2 (6 bases). CDR3 length: 16 amino acids. CDR1 is SGHVS, CDR2 FNYEAQ, per germline. Between the trimmed V and J ends, which lost 1 base and 0 bases, there was a span of 10 bases. The CDR3 sequence: CASSLDSGDSYNEQFF. For the CDR3, the DNA is TGTGCCAGCAGCTTAGATAGCGGTGACTCCTACAATGAGCAGTTCTTC.

In this sample, this clonotype turned up many times. The chain uses TRBV10-3 and TRBJ2-7, with TRBD2 matching over 11 bases. The V gene end was trimmed by 4 bases and the J gene end by 5 bases; junction bases not matched to a gene: 4. The germline V gene encodes CDR1 ENHRY and CDR2 SYGVKD. CDR3 length: 14 residues. The DNA for the CDR3 is TGTGCCATCAGTGGGGGGACTAGCGGACACGAGCAGTACTTC. This sequence encodes CAISGGTSGHEQYF.

The rearrangement uses TRBV5-4 and TRBJ2-1; TRBD2 matches at 13 bases. Germline CDR1 and CDR2: SGHNT and YYREEE (reference sequence). V was pared by 4 bases and J by 6 bases, with 13 bases of the junction left unmatched. The CDR3 consists of 18 residues. The DNA of the CDR3 is TGTGCCAGCAGCGCGGGACTAGCGGGAAGGGACCGCGGCAATGAGCAGTTCTTC. As protein: CASSAGLAGRDRGNEQFF.

J is TRBJ2-1 and V is TRBV7-2; D is undetermined. The CDR3 is 15 residues long. In germline, CDR1 is SGHTA, CDR2 FQGNSA. Trimming stripped 0 bases from V and 0 bases from J, with 6 bases between. The CDR3 region has the DNA TGTGCCAGCAGCTTAGCGGAAAACTCCTACAATGAGCAGTTCTTC. Protein product: CASSLAENSYNEQFF.

This clonotype was seen at least ten times. V gene TRBV6-1 combines with J gene TRBJ1-3; D not certain. The CDR3 totals 15 residues. Trimming took off 4 bases at V and 0 bases at J, with 10 bases between the two ends. CDR1 MNHNS and CDR2 SASEGT come from the germline V gene. The CDR3 DNA follows: TGTGCCAGCAGTGCTCGAACCAGCTCTGGAAACACCATATATTTT. Translated, it gives CASSARTSSGNTIYF.

This clonotype counts as medium-sized. This chain links TRBV10-3 with TRBJ2-7, with 9 bases identical to TRBD2. The germline V gene encodes CDR1 ENHRY and CDR2 SYGVKD. Trimming cost V 4 bases and J 8 bases; bases outside gene matches: 9. The CDR3 contains 14 residues. The CDR3 DNA follows: TGTGCCATCAGTGCCGGCGGGAGGGAGGAGAAGCAGTACTTC. Its translation is CAISAGGREEKQYF.

This clonotype was detected many times. V gene TRBV9 combines with J gene TRBJ2-3; D gene unclear. Per germline, CDR1 SGDLS and CDR2 YYNGEE. Trimming took off 4 bases at V and 2 bases at J, with 11 bases between the two ends. This CDR3 contains 14 residues. CDR3 residues: CASSFGPDTDTQYF. DNA for the CDR3: TGTGCCAGCAGCTTCGGACCTGACACAGATACGCAGTATTTT.

In this sample, this clonotype turned up many times. The chain couples TRBV28 to TRBJ2-2; a possible D gene is TRBD1 (5 bases). The CDR3 runs 14 residues. V lost 6 bases and J lost 4, with 12 bases in between. CDR1 is MDHEN and CDR2 is SYDVKM in the germline V gene. As DNA, the CDR3 is TGTGCCAGCAGCCAAGGACATGGCACCGGGGAGCTGTTTTTT. This gives the protein CASSQGHGTGELFF.

The CDR3 is CASSLGNKETQYF. The CDR3 DNA follows: TGTGCCAGCAGTTTGGGCAACAAGGAGACCCAGTACTTC. The chain joins TRBV12-3 or TRBV12-4 to TRBJ2-5; D remains ambiguous. V lost 3 bases to trimming and J lost 5 bases, with 10 bases between them. CDR3 length: 13 amino acids.